Shown below are 30 T cell receptor beta chains from a single sample sequenced in a study of blood T cell repertoires in COVID-19. The repertoire was sequenced with immunoSEQ multiplex PCR; TCRdb's copy has only in-frame clones and lacks some. Here the sample spans tens of thousands of clones, around 90% being singletons. Source material: peripheral blood. These receptors were taken from a human donor with active COVID-19. The donor label of this sample is uncertain.

V and J are TRBV3-1 (or the pseudogene TRBV3-2) and TRBJ1-2; D remains unclear. V lost 4 bases and J 2 bases, leaving 14 bases between the germline ends. The CDR3 consists of 15 residues. CDR1 is LGHDT and CDR2 is YNNKEL in the germline V gene (reference sequence). The CDR3 DNA reads as TGTGCCAGCAGCCGTTCCCACCAGGTAAACTATGGCTACACCTTC. Residues: CASSRSHQVNYGYTF.

The chain joins TRBV6-4 to TRBJ2-1, with D tentatively TRBD2 (6 bases). This CDR3 region has 14 residues. V lost 4 bases and J 3 bases, leaving 10 bases between the germline ends. The V gene's germline CDR1 is MRHNA and CDR2 SNTAGT. CDR3 in amino acids: CASSVRGDYNEQFF. In nucleotides, the CDR3 is TGTGCCAGCAGTGTGCGGGGAGACTACAATGAGCAGTTCTTC.

The V gene is TRBV12-3 or TRBV12-4, the J gene TRBJ1-1; D gene unclear. Trimming stripped 6 bases from V and 5 bases from J, with 10 bases between. This CDR3 region has 12 residues. The CDR3 sequence is CASSVPGTEAFF. In nucleotides, the CDR3 is TGTGCCAGCAGCGTCCCGGGAACTGAAGCTTTCTTT.

This rearrangement joins TRBV15 to TRBJ2-3, with D tentatively TRBD2 (6 bases). Germline V lookup: CDR1 LNHNV, CDR2 YYDKDF (reference sequence). V shed 0 bases and J shed 1 base, with 8 bases lying between them. CDR3 length: 15 residues. CDR3 sequence: CATSRDTGGTDTQYF. The CDR3, as DNA: TGTGCCACCAGCAGAGATACGGGGGGCACAGATACGCAGTATTTT.

This clone has only one observation. The junction does not match germline at one end; this may be a read error. The chain is built from TRBV7-9 and TRBJ2-7; TRBD2 might be the D (6 bases). Germline V gene sequence: CDR1 SEHNR, CDR2 FQNEAQ (reference sequence). The CDR3 extends over 18 amino acids. The CDR3 nucleotides are TGTGCCTGCAGCTTAGAGGGGACCGGGATGGGGGGCTCCTACGAGCAGTACTTC. This translates into CACSLEGTGMGGSYEQYF. The full variable domain, its missing parts supplied by reference TRBV7-9 and TRBJ2-7, is DTGVSQNPRHKITKRGQNVTFRCDPISEHNRLYWYRQTLGQGPEFLTYFQNEAQLEKSRLLSDRFSAERPKGSFSTLEIQRTEQGDSAMYLCACSLEGTGMGGSYEQYFGPGTRLTVT.

This clone was detected once. This rearrangement joins TRBV5-1 to TRBJ1-2, with TRBD1 as a possible D gene (6 bases). Germline loops: CDR1 SGHRS, CDR2 YFSETQ. The CDR3 is 15 residues long. V lost 0 bases, J lost 4 bases, and 13 bases lay in between. DNA of the CDR3: TGCGCCAGCAGCTTGGTATCCAGGGGCACCTATGGCTACACCTTC. Its protein product is CASSLVSRGTYGYTF.

Worth noting for this clone: One end of the junction is discordant with germline, which a read error may explain. Here the CDR3 reads CSVEAGQGVSYEQYF. CDR3 nucleotides: TGCAGCGTCGAAGCGGGCCAGGGGGTTTCTTACGAGCAGTACTTC. The genes are TRBV29-1 and TRBJ2-7, with TRBD1 as a possible D gene (7 bases). The germline CDR1 and CDR2 sequences are SQVTM and ANQGSEA. The CDR3 is made up of 15 amino acids.

The count of this clone is one. The chain has TRBV3-1 (or the pseudogene TRBV3-2) and TRBJ2-5; possibly TRBD2 for D (7 bases). Germline V gene data show CDR1 as LGHDT and CDR2 as YNNKEL (reference sequence). The CDR3 spans 16 residues. V lost 4 bases, J lost 5 bases, and 20 bases lay in between. CDR3 protein: CASSLWGGGPSETQYF. CDR3 DNA sequence: TGTGCCAGCAGCCTCTGGGGAGGGGGGCCGTCCGAGACCCAGTACTTC.

This clone appeared a single time. The chain links TRBV7-7 to TRBJ2-7; 9 bases align to TRBD2. The CDR3 length is 15 residues. The germline V gene has CDR1 SSHAT and CDR2 FNYEAQ (reference sequence). J was trimmed by 7 bases and V by 1 base; bases with no gene match: 8. The CDR3 is CASSLEVAGAGEQYF. DNA of the CDR3: TGTGCCAGCAGCTTAGAGGTAGCGGGGGCGGGGGAGCAGTACTTC.

This clone was observed a single time. V is TRBV9 and J is TRBJ1-1; D remains unclear. Trimming stripped 0 bases from V and 0 bases from J, with 9 bases between. The V gene's germline CDR1 is SGDLS and CDR2 YYNGEE. The CDR3 contains 15 residues. CDR3: CASSVGLRMNTEAFF. CDR3 DNA sequence: TGTGCCAGCAGCGTAGGGCTGCGGATGAACACTGAAGCTTTCTTT.

The CDR3 DNA follows: TGTGCCAGCAGCTTAGCCACTCAAGAGACCCAGTACTTC. Its protein product is CASSLATQETQYF. The chain is built from TRBV11-2 and TRBJ2-5; no clear D. The CDR3 covers 13 residues. CDR1 is SGHAT and CDR2 is FQNNGV in the germline V gene. V was cut by 1 base and J by 2 bases, with 5 bases left in between.

The chain employs TRBV19 and TRBJ1-1; D unresolved. CDR1 is LNHDA and CDR2 is SQIVND in the germline V gene (reference sequence). CDR3 length equals 15 residues. Trimming took off 3 bases at V and 4 bases at J, with 15 bases between the two ends. The CDR3 bases are TGTGCCAGTAGTATCATGGAGGGTACCGGCACTGAAGCTTTCTTT. It codes for CASSIMEGTGTEAFF.

The chain combines TRBV5-1 with TRBJ2-3, with 8 positions matching TRBD2. V shed 4 bases, J shed 3 bases, and the junction held 7 bases outside the gene matches. The CDR3 has 15 residues. Germline loops: CDR1 SGHRS, CDR2 YFSETQ. The DNA of the CDR3 is TGCGCCAGCAGCATATTGGCGGGGGGAACAGATACGCAGTATTTT. This encodes CASSILAGGTDTQYF.

CDR3 DNA: TGTGCCAGCTCACCCCAACTACCGAAGGACAGGGAAGAAGATACGCAGTATTTT. It yields the protein CASSPQLPKDREEDTQYF. The gene calls are TRBV18 and TRBJ2-3, with 8 bases that match TRBD1. This CDR3 is built from 18 residues. Germline CDR1 KGHSH, CDR2 LQKENI. V was pared by 3 bases and J by 5 bases, with 16 bases of the junction left unmatched. The complete variable domain, with remaining parts taken from reference TRBV18 and TRBJ2-3, reads NAGVMQNPRHLVRRRGQEARLRCSPMKGHSHVYWYRQLPEEGLKFMVYLQKENIIDESGMPKERFSAEFPKEGPSILRIQQVVRGDSAAYFCASSPQLPKDREEDTQYFGPGTRLTVL.

A single count supports this clone. The chain's CDR3 is CASSLDTNQPQHF. The CDR3 DNA reads TGTGCCAGCAGCTTGGACACCAATCAGCCCCAGCATTTT. The chain employs TRBV5-4 and TRBJ1-5; D call uncertain. Germline loops: CDR1 SGHNT, CDR2 YYREEE (reference sequence). The CDR3 runs to 13 residues. With 0 bases removed from V and 3 bases from J, the gap between germline ends came to 4 bases.

The V and J genes are TRBV7-9 and TRBJ1-5; D perhaps matches TRBD1 (6 bases). CDR1 and CDR2 from the germline V gene are SEHNR and FQNEAQ (reference sequence). The germline V and J ends were trimmed by 5 bases and 3 bases, with 11 bases remaining between them. This CDR3 has 14 amino acids. As DNA, the CDR3 is TGTGCCAGCAGCCGGACAGACTACAATCAGCCCCAGCATTTT. As protein: CASSRTDYNQPQHF.

This sequence joins TRBV2 and TRBJ2-2, with 7 nucleotides matching TRBD1. Germline CDR1 reads SNHLY; CDR2 reads FYNNEI. The CDR3 sequence is 14 residues long. Trimming cost V 6 bases and J 10 bases; bases outside gene matches: 11. Here the CDR3 DNA reads TGTGCCAGCAGCCGACAGGGTGGTAAGAAGGAGCTGTTTTTT. Translating it yields CASSRQGGKKELFF. Drawing the rest from reference TRBV2 and TRBJ2-2, the complete variable domain is EPEVTQTPSHQVTQMGQEVILRCVPISNHLYFYWYRQILGQKVEFLVSFYNNEISEKSEIFDDQFSVERPDGSNFTLKIRSTKLEDSAMYFCASSRQGGKKELFFGEGSRLTVL.

The chain uses TRBV27 and TRBJ2-7, with D maybe TRBD2 (6 bases). This CDR3 contains 15 residues. The germline CDR1 and CDR2 sequences are MNHEY and SMNVEV (reference sequence). V lost 7 bases and J lost 1, with 17 bases in between. As DNA, the CDR3 is TGTGCCAGCACTCATGAAGCGGGCTCGTCCTACGAGCAGTACTTC. Translated: CASTHEAGSSYEQYF.

This rearrangement joins TRBV28 to TRBJ1-3; TRBD1 aligns across 7 bases. J lost 2 bases, V lost 1 base, and 8 bases had no gene match. The germline gives CDR1 MDHEN, CDR2 SYDVKM. The CDR3 runs to 17 residues. In nucleotides, the CDR3 is TGTGCCAGCAGTTTATATCCGGACGACAGGGCTGGAAACACCATATATTTT. It encodes CASSLYPDDRAGNTIYF.

This sequence joins TRBV6-2 or TRBV6-3 and TRBJ2-3, with 7 bases aligning to TRBD1. The trim removed 4 bases at V and 5 bases at J, leaving 12 bases unmatched. The germline gives CDR1 MNHEY, CDR2 SVGEGT. The length of the CDR3 is 16 residues. The DNA of the CDR3 is TGTGCCAGCAGTTCAGGATTGAGGGGGCGCATAGATACGCAGTATTTT. Amino acid sequence: CASSSGLRGRIDTQYF.

The chain joins TRBV5-3 to TRBJ1-1; 9 nucleotides align to TRBD1. TRBV5-3 is an open reading frame whose function is uncertain. This CDR3 contains 16 residues. Trimming removed 4 bases from V and 5 bases from J; junction bases left unmatched: 12. CDR3 DNA sequence: TGTGCCAGAAGCAACTACCAACAGGGGGCGAGGACTGAAGCTTTCTTT. Translation: CARSNYQQGARTEAFF.

The gene calls are TRBV5-8 and TRBJ1-1; D possibly corresponds to TRBD1 (6 bases). The V gene lost 0 bases and the J gene lost 1 base, with 10 bases spanning the gap. This CDR3 has 15 residues. The V gene's germline CDR1 is SGHTS and CDR2 YDEGEE. The CDR3 protein is CASSLEGRGNTEAFF. CDR3 in DNA: TGTGCCAGCAGCTTGGAGGGCAGGGGGAACACTGAAGCTTTCTTT.

The chain couples TRBV5-1 to TRBJ2-7; a weak D match, TRBD1 (6 bases). V shed 0 bases and J shed 1 base, with 17 bases lying between them. CDR1 and CDR2 from the germline V gene are SGHRS and YFSETQ. The CDR3 has 17 amino acids. CDR3 region: CASSLGGSTGQSYEQYF. The CDR3 DNA reads as TGCGCCAGCAGCTTGGGGGGTTCTACAGGGCAGTCCTACGAGCAGTACTTC.

This sequence joins TRBV6-5 and TRBJ2-1; D not resolved. CDR1 is MNHEY and CDR2 is SVGAGI in the germline V gene. The CDR3 runs to 14 residues. V lost 2 bases and J 0 bases, leaving 5 bases between the germline ends. The CDR3 coding sequence is TGTGCCAGCAGTTACCCGGGCTCCTACAATGAGCAGTTCTTC. Amino acid sequence: CASSYPGSYNEQFF.

The rearrangement links TRBV5-8 to TRBJ1-1; no firm D call. Between the trimmed V and J ends, which lost 0 bases and 3 bases, there was a span of 3 bases. This CDR3 contains 12 residues. Germline CDR1 SGHTS, CDR2 YDEGEE. CDR3 sequence reads: CASSLAYTEAFF. CDR3 nucleotides: TGTGCCAGCAGCTTGGCGTACACTGAAGCTTTCTTT.

The gene calls are TRBV7-8 and TRBJ2-5; unclear D gene. The germline V and J ends were trimmed by 3 bases and 8 bases, with 16 bases remaining between them. This CDR3 contains 14 residues. Germline lookup yields CDR1 SGHVS and CDR2 FQNEAQ. The CDR3 DNA reads as TGTGCCAGCAGCTTCCCGATGGTGAAGAGAACCCAGTACTTC. Its translation: CASSFPMVKRTQYF.

V is TRBV3-1 (or the pseudogene TRBV3-2) and J is TRBJ2-5; TRBD2 matches at 10 bases. J gave up 1 base and V 5 bases, and 13 bases lay outside the gene matches. There are 18 residues in the CDR3. Looked up from germline, CDR1 is LGHDT and CDR2 is YNNKEL (reference sequence). The CDR3 protein is CASSISPISGGFQETQYF. CDR3 sequence (DNA): TGTGCCAGCAGCATCAGCCCCATTAGCGGGGGGTTCCAAGAGACCCAGTACTTC.

The table lists this clone with a count of one. This CDR3 is CASSPVTGTYNSPLHF. The CDR3, as DNA: TGTGCCAGCTCACCCGTGACAGGGACCTATAATTCACCCCTCCACTTT. The chain employs TRBV18 and TRBJ1-6, with 7 bases matching TRBD1. Germline CDR1 is KGHSH and CDR2 is LQKENI. This CDR3 has 16 amino acids. J was trimmed by 2 bases and V by 3 bases; bases with no gene match: 4.

This chain links TRBV5-5 with TRBJ2-1, with D possibly TRBD2 on 6 matching bases. From germline, CDR1 is SGHKS and CDR2 YYEKEE (reference sequence). The CDR3 runs 14 residues. Trimming took 4 bases from V and 6 from J, leaving 14 bases between them. The CDR3 here is CASSLPGLINEQFF. The CDR3 bases are TGTGCCAGCAGCCTCCCGGGACTCATCAATGAGCAGTTCTTC.

CDR3 sequence: CASSLRSEQFF. The CDR3 region has the DNA TGTGCCAGCAGCCTGCGGTCTGAGCAGTTCTTC. V gene TRBV5-4 combines with J gene TRBJ2-1, with no clear D. Germline CDR1 and CDR2: SGHNT and YYREEE (reference sequence). The CDR3 extends over 11 amino acids. V lost 4 bases and J 9 bases, leaving 8 bases between the germline ends.